This T cell receptor beta chain was retrieved from a study of T cell repertoires in cytomegalovirus infection. Study background: Use of recently identified HLA-C-restricted and well-studied HLA-B-restricted CMV epitopes was part of the study. Public TCR beta signature analysis indicated the presence of both CMV infection and matching HLA type. Whole-study results and caveats: Pooled public TCR beta family frequency picked out CMV carriers with the relevant HLA. The ex vivo response was dominated by HLA-C-restricted CMV-specific TCR beta clonotypes.

This clonotype occurred a few times. The target antigen is unknown. In TCRdb, the reads were re-called with MiXCR into one record per CDR3 protein. Of about 830,000 distinct CDR3 sequences in the sample, around a third were seen once. The CDR3 consists of 19 residues. V shed 0 bases, J shed 2 bases, and the junction held 13 bases outside the gene matches. Germline CDR1 and CDR2: MNHNY and SVGAGI (reference sequence). The chain has TRBV6-6 and TRBJ2-3; 8 bases align to TRBD2. The receptor was isolated from a human donor in good health (CMV status not recorded). Some clones in this sample may be carry-over from other donors' samples. This sample comprised cultured CD8+ T cells from PBMCs, obtained from culture after CMV antigen stimulation. The CDR3 region is CASSYSSPLKRGFTDTQYF. The CDR3 bases are TGTGCCAGCAGTTACTCATCCCCCTTAAAGCGGGGGTTCACAGATACGCAGTATTTT.